This T cell receptor (beta chain) emerged from a study of Ad26.COV2.S vaccination and SARS-CoV-2 variants. Study-wide background: Ad26.COV2.S shots went into the muscle once or twice, 56 days apart.

Notes on the study in general: Responses of spike-specific T cells (both CD8+ and CD4+) reportedly showed substantial breadth after vaccination. Across vaccine and placebo recipients, the breadth of non-spike TCRs was similar.

As for this clone: Antigen unknown.

V was cut by 2 bases and J by 4 bases, with 15 bases left in between. Germline V gene sequence: CDR1 SNHLY, CDR2 FYNNEI. CDR3 size: 15 residues. TCRdb's table, derived via immunoSEQ multiplex PCR, lists solely in-frame clones and lacks some. The top ten clones hold roughly 1.5% of a sample with about 680,000 clones, roughly 90% of them seen once. The treatment here: roughly 18 received Ad26.COV2.S at low or high dose, single or two shots; about 5 received placebo; per-sample allocation not given. Vaccine and placebo recipients were sampled on day 63 after the first injection. V usage is TRBV2 and J usage is TRBJ2-7; D assignment may be TRBD1 or TRBD2 (6 bases each). The sample consisted of peripheral blood, taken in a trial of Ad26.COV2.S vaccine versus placebo. The receptor was derived from a person between 18 and 65 years old who received the Ad26.COV2.S COVID-19 vaccine or a placebo. Written as DNA, the CDR3 is TGTGCCAGCAGTGAAAGGAGCGGAGGGGGGTACGAGCAGTACTTC. It codes for CASSERSGGGYEQYF.